This TCR beta chain was recorded in a study of chemoradiotherapy in HPV16-positive cancers. At the level of the study: A couple of HPV16-positive patients' cells yielded candidate HPV-specific clones and common motifs. The study, taken as a whole, reports: The functional HPV-specific definition rests on just two HPV16-positive patients.

Clones were read by immunoSEQ multiplex PCR, and TCRdb kept only the in-frame ones, dropping some. This table holds thousands of clones, more than 75% found once. For this clone: What it binds is not known.

From germline, CDR1 is SNHLY and CDR2 FYNNEI. The CDR3 extends over 16 amino acids. Trimming took 3 bases from V and 3 from J; bases not matched to a gene: 6. Specimen: tumor tissue, collected from a patient who underwent chemoradiotherapy. This clonotype originated in a human donor with HPV-associated anogenital cancer. The genes are TRBV2 and TRBJ1-4, with 8 bases aligning to TRBD1. CDR3 sequence: CASSEVQGAANEKLFF. Written as DNA, the CDR3 is TGTGCCAGCAGTGAGGTTCAGGGGGCTGCTAATGAAAAACTGTTTTTT.